This T cell receptor beta chain was captured in a study of blood T cell repertoires in COVID-19. On the study more broadly: Samples of COVID-19 (acute and convalescent) were obtained from the United States, Italy and Spain. Sources were T cells, B-cell-depleted T cells, or PBMCs; the material itself was cDNA or gDNA.

Authors' analysis steps: Amplified reference gene primers provided the basis for estimating nucleated cell counts. TCRdb keeps only in-frame clones here, not all; method: immunoSEQ multiplex PCR. V and J calls and clone size are those listed in that table; D and trimming were worked out from the DNA. The data show 84,000 or so clones, 83% seen once. The CDR3 sequence is 16 residues long. V shed 0 bases and J shed 0 bases, with 8 bases lying between them. Germline V gives CDR1 LNHNV, CDR2 YYDKDF (reference sequence). Material: peripheral blood. The J gene is TRBJ1-4, the V gene TRBV15, with D hard to call. The source is a woman aged 80 or older with acute or convalescent COVID-19. The DNA for the CDR3 is TGTGCCACCAGCAGAGATCTGGCAGCAACTAATGAAAAACTGTTTTTT. Translated, it gives CATSRDLAATNEKLFF.